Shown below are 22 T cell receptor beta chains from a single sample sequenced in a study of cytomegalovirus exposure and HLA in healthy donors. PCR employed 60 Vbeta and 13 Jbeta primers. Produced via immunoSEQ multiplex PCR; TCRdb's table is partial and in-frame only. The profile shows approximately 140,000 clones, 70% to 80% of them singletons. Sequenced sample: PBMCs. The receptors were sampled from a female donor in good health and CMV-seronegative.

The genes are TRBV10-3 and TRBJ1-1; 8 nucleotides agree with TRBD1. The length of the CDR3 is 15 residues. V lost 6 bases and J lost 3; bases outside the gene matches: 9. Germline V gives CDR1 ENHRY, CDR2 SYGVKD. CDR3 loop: CAIRNRGMGDTEAFF. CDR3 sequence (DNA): TGTGCCATCAGAAACAGGGGGATGGGGGACACTGAAGCTTTCTTT.

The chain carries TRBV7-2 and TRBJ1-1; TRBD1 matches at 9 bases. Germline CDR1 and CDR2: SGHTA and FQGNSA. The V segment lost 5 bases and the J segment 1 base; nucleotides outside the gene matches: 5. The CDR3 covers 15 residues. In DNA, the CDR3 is TGTGCCAGCAGCATCGACAGGGGGAAGAACACTGAAGCTTTCTTT. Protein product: CASSIDRGKNTEAFF.

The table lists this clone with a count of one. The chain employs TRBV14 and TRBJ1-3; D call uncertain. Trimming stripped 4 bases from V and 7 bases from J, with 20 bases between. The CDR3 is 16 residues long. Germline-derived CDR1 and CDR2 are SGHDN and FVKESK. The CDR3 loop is CASSPLSGSPLNTIYF. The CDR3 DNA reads TGTGCCAGCAGCCCTCTTTCCGGGAGCCCACTGAACACCATATATTTT. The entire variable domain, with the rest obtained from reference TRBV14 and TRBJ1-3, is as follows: EAGVTQFPSHSVIEKGQTVTLRCDPISGHDNLYWYRRVMGKEIKFLLHFVKESKQDESGMPNNRFLAERTGGTYSTLKVQPAELEDSGVYFCASSPLSGSPLNTIYFGEGSWLTVV.

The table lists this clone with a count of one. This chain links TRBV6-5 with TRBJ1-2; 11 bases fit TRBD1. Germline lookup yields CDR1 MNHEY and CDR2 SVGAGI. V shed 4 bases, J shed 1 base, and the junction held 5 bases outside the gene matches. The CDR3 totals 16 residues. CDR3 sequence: CASSSGQGGINYGYTF. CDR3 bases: TGTGCCAGCAGTTCGGGACAGGGGGGCATTAACTATGGCTACACCTTC.

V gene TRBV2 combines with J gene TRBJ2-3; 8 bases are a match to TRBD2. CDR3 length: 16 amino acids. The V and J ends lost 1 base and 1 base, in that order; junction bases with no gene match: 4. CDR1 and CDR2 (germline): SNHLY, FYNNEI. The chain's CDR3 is CASSEVQLAGTDTQYF. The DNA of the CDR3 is TGTGCCAGCAGTGAAGTCCAACTAGCGGGCACAGATACGCAGTATTTT.

The CDR3 bases are TGTGCCAGCAGTTACTTTACAGTCTCCTACGAGCAGTACTTC. Translated: CASSYFTVSYEQYF. The rearrangement links TRBV6-6 to TRBJ2-7; D gene uncertain. CDR3 length equals 14 residues. Looked up from germline, CDR1 is MNHNY and CDR2 is SVGAGI (reference sequence). The V gene lost 1 base and the J gene lost 0 bases, with 7 bases spanning the gap.

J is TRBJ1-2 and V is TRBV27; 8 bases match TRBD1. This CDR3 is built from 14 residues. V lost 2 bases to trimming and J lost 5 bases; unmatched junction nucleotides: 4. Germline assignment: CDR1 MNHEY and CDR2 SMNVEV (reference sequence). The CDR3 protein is CASSLGQGWYGYTF. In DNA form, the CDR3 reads TGTGCCAGCAGTTTAGGACAGGGTTGGTATGGCTACACCTTC.

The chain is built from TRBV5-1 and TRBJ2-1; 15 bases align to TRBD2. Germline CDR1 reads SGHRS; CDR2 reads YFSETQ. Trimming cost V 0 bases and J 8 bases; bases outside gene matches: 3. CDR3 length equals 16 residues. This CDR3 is CASSLAGTSGRYEQFF. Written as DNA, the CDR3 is TGCGCCAGCAGCTTGGCCGGGACTAGCGGGAGGTATGAGCAGTTCTTC.

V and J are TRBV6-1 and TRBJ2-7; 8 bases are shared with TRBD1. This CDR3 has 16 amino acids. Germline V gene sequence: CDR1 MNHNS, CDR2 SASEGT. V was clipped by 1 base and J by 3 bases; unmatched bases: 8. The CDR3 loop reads CASSEGQTGALYEQYF. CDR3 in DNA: TGTGCCAGCAGTGAAGGGCAGACAGGGGCTCTCTACGAGCAGTACTTC.

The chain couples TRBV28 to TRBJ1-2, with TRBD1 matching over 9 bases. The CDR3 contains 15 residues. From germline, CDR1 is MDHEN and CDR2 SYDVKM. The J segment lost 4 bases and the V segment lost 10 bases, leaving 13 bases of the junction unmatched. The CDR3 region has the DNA TGTGCCACTCAAAACGGGGACAGGGTGACCTATGGCTACACCTTC. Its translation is CATQNGDRVTYGYTF.

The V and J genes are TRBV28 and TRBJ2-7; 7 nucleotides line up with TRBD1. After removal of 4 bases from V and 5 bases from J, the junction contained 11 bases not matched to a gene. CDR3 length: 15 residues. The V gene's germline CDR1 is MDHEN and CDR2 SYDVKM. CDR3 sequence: CASSSQDREWDEQYF. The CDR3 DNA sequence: TGTGCCAGCAGTTCTCAAGACAGGGAATGGGACGAGCAGTACTTC.

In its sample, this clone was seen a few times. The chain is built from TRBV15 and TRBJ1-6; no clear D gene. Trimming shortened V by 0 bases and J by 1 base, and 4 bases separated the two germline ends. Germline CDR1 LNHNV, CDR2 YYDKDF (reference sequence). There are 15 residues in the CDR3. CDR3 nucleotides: TGTGCCACCAGCAGAGATTCTTCCTATAATTCACCCCTCCACTTT. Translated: CATSRDSSYNSPLHF. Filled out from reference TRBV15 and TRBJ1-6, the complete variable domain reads DAMVIQNPRYQVTQFGKPVTLSCSQTLNHNVMYWYQQKSSQAPKLLFHYYDKDFNNEADTPDNFQSRRPNTSFCFLDIRSPGLGDTAMYLCATSRDSSYNSPLHFGNGTRLTVT.

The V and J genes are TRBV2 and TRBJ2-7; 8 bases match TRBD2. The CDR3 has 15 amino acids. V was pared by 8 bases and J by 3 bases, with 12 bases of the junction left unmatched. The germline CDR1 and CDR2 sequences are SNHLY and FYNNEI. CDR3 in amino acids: CASVGKRGIDYEQYF. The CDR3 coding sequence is TGTGCCAGCGTGGGTAAGCGGGGGATTGACTACGAGCAGTACTTC.

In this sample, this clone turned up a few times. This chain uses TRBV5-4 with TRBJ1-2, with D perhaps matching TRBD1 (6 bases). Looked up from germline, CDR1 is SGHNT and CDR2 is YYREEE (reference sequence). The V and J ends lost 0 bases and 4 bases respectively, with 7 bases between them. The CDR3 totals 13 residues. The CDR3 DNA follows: TGTGCCAGCAGCTTGGAGGGGGTCTATGGCTACACCTTC. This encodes CASSLEGVYGYTF.

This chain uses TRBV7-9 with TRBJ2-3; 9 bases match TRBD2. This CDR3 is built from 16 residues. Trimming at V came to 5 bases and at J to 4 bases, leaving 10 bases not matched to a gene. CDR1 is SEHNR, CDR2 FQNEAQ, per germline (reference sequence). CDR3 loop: CASSRLAGDYPDTQYF. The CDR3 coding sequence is TGTGCCAGCAGCCGATTAGCGGGAGATTACCCAGATACGCAGTATTTT.

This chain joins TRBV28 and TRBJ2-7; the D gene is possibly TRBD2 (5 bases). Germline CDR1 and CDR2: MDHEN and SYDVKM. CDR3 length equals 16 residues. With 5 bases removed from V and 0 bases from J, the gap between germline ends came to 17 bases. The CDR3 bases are TGTGCCAGCAGTCCCCCCACGGACTTAAGCTCCTACGAGCAGTACTTC. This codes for CASSPPTDLSSYEQYF.

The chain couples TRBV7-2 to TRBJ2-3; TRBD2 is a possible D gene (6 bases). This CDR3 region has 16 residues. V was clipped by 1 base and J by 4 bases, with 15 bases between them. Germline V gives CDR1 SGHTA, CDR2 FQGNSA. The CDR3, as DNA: TGTGCCAGCAGCTTAGTTAGAGGAGGGCCCTCAGATACGCAGTATTTT. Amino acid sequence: CASSLVRGGPSDTQYF.

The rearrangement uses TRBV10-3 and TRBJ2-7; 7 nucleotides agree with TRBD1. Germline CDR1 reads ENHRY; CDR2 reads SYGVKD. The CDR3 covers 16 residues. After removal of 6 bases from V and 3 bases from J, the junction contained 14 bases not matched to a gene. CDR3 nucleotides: TGTGCCATCAGGGTCCCTGGACAGGCCGGAAACTACGAGCAGTACTTC. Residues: CAIRVPGQAGNYEQYF.

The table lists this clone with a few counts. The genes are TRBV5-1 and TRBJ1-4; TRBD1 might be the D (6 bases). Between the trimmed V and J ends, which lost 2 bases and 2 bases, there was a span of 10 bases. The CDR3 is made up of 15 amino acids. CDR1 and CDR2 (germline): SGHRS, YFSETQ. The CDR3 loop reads CASSFQTGTNEKLFF. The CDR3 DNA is TGCGCCAGCAGCTTCCAAACAGGGACTAATGAAAAACTGTTTTTT.

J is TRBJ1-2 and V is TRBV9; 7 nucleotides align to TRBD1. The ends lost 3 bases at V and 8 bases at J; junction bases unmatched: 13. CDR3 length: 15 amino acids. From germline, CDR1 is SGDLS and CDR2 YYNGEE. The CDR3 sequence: CASSDPNPRGHGYTF. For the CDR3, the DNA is TGTGCCAGCAGCGATCCGAATCCTAGGGGGCACGGCTACACCTTC.

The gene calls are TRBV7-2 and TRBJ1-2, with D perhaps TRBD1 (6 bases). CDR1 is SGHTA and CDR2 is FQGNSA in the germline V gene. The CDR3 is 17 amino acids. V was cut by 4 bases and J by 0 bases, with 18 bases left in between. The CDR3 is CASSSGQKRGTNYGYTF. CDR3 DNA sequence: TGTGCCAGCAGCTCGGGACAAAAGAGGGGGACTAACTATGGCTACACCTTC.

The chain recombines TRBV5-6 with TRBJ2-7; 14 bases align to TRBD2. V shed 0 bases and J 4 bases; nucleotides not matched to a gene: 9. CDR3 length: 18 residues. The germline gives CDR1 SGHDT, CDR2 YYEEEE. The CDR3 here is CASSLGGTSGSGRYEQYF. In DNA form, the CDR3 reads TGTGCCAGCAGCTTGGGGGGGACTAGCGGGAGTGGACGGTACGAGCAGTACTTC. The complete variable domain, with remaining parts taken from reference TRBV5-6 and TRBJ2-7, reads DAGVTQSPTHLIKTRGQQVTLRCSPKSGHDTVSWYQQALGQGPQFIFQYYEEEERQRGNFPDRFSGHQFPNYSSELNVNALLLGDSALYLCASSLGGTSGSGRYEQYFGPGTRLTVT.